These 23 T cell receptor beta chains came from one sample sequenced in a study of T cells in Graves' hyperthyroidism and ophthalmopathy. Amplification of TCR beta CDR3 regions used RNA as the template. During a first-round RT-PCR of the TCR CDR3, the HTBI primer set was used. Using its own MiXCR run on the multiplex PCR reads, TCRdb lists one record per CDR3 protein. In the table there are about 360,000 distinct CDR3 sequences, around 16% of which are singletons. Sequenced sample: blood. All receptors derive from a woman aged 18-29 years with Graves' hyperthyroidism that later progressed to Graves' ophthalmopathy.

This clonotype was found many times. The chain is built from TRBV20-1 and TRBJ2-3, with D unresolved. CDR3 length: 13 residues. Germline V gene data show CDR1 as DFQATT and CDR2 as SNEGSKA (reference sequence). Trimming removed 5 bases at V and 2 bases at J, with 11 bases between. The CDR3 here is CSADRAATDTQYF. The CDR3 DNA reads as TGCAGTGCTGACCGGGCTGCCACAGATACGCAGTATTTT.

This sequence joins TRBV7-3 and TRBJ2-2; 9 bases are shared with TRBD1. V shed 2 bases and J 6 bases; nucleotides not matched to a gene: 7. CDR1 is SGHTA and CDR2 is FQGTGA in the germline V gene. CDR3 size: 16 residues. The chain's CDR3 is CASSLQGQGIAGELFF. The CDR3 DNA reads as TGTGCCAGCAGCTTACAGGGACAGGGTATCGCCGGGGAGCTGTTTTTT.

This clonotype was counted many times. The V and J genes are TRBV27 and TRBJ2-2; 7 positions agree with TRBD1. The J segment lost 2 bases and the V segment lost 5 bases, leaving 5 bases of the junction unmatched. Germline V gene lookup returns CDR1 MNHEY and CDR2 SMNVEV (reference sequence). This CDR3 has 15 amino acids. The CDR3 is CASSPGQQNTGELFF. The CDR3 nucleotides are TGTGCCAGCAGTCCGGGACAGCAAAACACCGGGGAGCTGTTTTTT.

Comments on this clonotype: A much bigger clone sits one base away, suggesting this may be a read error. This rearrangement joins TRBV2 to TRBJ1-1; a possible D gene is TRBD1 (5 bases). The germline gives CDR1 SNHLY, CDR2 FYNNEI. The CDR3 runs to 14 residues. Here the CDR3 DNA reads TGTGCCAGCAGTGAGGAGGGGCCCCACACTGAAGCTTCCTTT. This encodes CASSEEGPHTEASF. The full variable domain, completed using reference TRBV2 and TRBJ1-1, is EPEVTQTPSHQVTQMGQEVILRCVPISNHLYFYWYRQILGQKVEFLVSFYNNEISEKSEIFDDQFSVERPDGSNFTLKIRSTKLEDSAMYFCASSEEGPHTEASFGQGTRLTVV.

This sequence joins TRBV9 and TRBJ1-2; D is uncertain. From germline, CDR1 is SGDLS and CDR2 YYNGEE. V lost 4 bases, J lost 5 bases, and 9 bases lay in between. The CDR3 covers 12 residues. In DNA, the CDR3 is TGTGCCAGCAGCTTGTCCCGTTATGGCTACACCTTC. Amino acid sequence: CASSLSRYGYTF. The full variable domain, rest sourced from reference TRBV9 and TRBJ1-2, is DSGVTQTPKHLITATGQRVTLRCSPRSGDLSVYWYQQSLDQGLQFLIQYYNGEERAKGNILERFSAQQFPDLHSELNLSSLELGDSALYFCASSLSRYGYTFGSGTRLTVV.

With respect to this clonotype: A much larger clone differs by one base, so this may be a read error. The chain combines TRBV20-1 with TRBJ1-6, with a weak D call TRBD1 (6 bases). This CDR3 has 16 residues. From germline, CDR1 is DFQATT and CDR2 SNEGSKA (reference sequence). The CDR3 spells CSARVGTLAYNPPLHF. Here the CDR3 DNA reads TGCAGTGCTAGAGTGGGGACACTGGCCTATAATCCACCCCTCCACTTT.

This chain joins TRBV28 and TRBJ2-7; TRBD1 agrees at 8 bases. From germline, CDR1 is MDHEN and CDR2 SYDVKM. The CDR3 has 14 amino acids. Trimming removed 6 bases from V and 2 bases from J; junction bases left unmatched: 6. CDR3 nucleotides: TGTGCCAGCAGCCGGACAGGGTCCACCTACGAGCAGTACTTC. Translating gives CASSRTGSTYEQYF.

The chain combines TRBV5-1 with TRBJ1-1; D remains unclear. CDR1 and CDR2 (germline): SGHRS, YFSETQ. The CDR3 totals 14 residues. Trimming took off 4 bases at V and 0 bases at J, with 10 bases between the two ends. The DNA for the CDR3 is TGCGCCAGCAGCCCGCTACAGTTGAACACTGAAGCTTTCTTT. This codes for CASSPLQLNTEAFF.

Many counts were recorded for this clonotype. The CDR3 bases are TGTGCCAGCAGTGAGTCGCCCCTCTCCTACGAGCAGTACTTC. Translated, it gives CASSESPLSYEQYF. The gene calls are TRBV6-2 or TRBV6-3 and TRBJ2-7; no definite D call. Trimming took off 5 bases at V and 0 bases at J, with 11 bases between the two ends. Germline CDR1 is MNHEY and CDR2 is SVGEGT. The CDR3 covers 14 residues.

This clonotype came up many times. The CDR3 bases are TGCGCCAGCAGCTTCGAACACGGAAACTACGAGCAGTACTTC. Translated, it gives CASSFEHGNYEQYF. V gene TRBV5-1 combines with J gene TRBJ2-7; D is uncertain. Trimming removed 2 bases from V and 3 bases from J, with 12 bases in between. The CDR3 has 14 amino acids. Looked up from germline, CDR1 is SGHRS and CDR2 is YFSETQ.

This clonotype appeared many times. The rearrangement links TRBV29-1 to TRBJ2-3; D gene uncertain. Germline assignment: CDR1 SQVTM and CDR2 ANQGSEA. V was shortened by 4 bases and J by 8 bases, with 16 bases between the two germline ends. The CDR3 covers 13 residues. CDR3 loop: CSVGSGGRRTQYF. For the CDR3, the DNA is TGCAGCGTTGGAAGTGGTGGCCGCCGTACGCAGTATTTT.

A few counts support this clonotype. The chain employs TRBV20-1 and TRBJ1-6; D not certain. The V end lost 0 bases, the J end lost 8 bases, and 5 bases lay between the germline ends. The CDR3 covers 12 residues. The V gene's germline CDR1 is DFQATT and CDR2 SNEGSKA (reference sequence). CDR3 nucleotide sequence: TGCAGTGCTAGAGATGTGGATTCACCCCTCCACTTT. This encodes CSARDVDSPLHF.

V and J are TRBV6-1 and TRBJ2-3, with TRBD2 matching 10 bases. Germline lookup yields CDR1 MNHNS and CDR2 SASEGT. The CDR3 loop spans 14 amino acids. V lost 6 bases to trimming and J lost 5 bases; unmatched junction nucleotides: 5. The CDR3 DNA reads TGTGCCAGCAGCCCGGGACTAGCGAGAGATACGCAGTATTTT. Translation: CASSPGLARDTQYF.

The table lists this clonotype with many counts. The chain combines TRBV2 with TRBJ1-1; D unclear. V lost 7 bases and J 0 bases, leaving 6 bases between the germline ends. CDR3 length: 12 residues. CDR1 is SNHLY, CDR2 FYNNEI, per germline. The CDR3 reads CASIWLNTEAFF. The CDR3 DNA follows: TGTGCCAGCATCTGGTTGAACACTGAAGCTTTCTTT.

The chain couples TRBV5-6 to TRBJ2-1; D is unclear. Germline CDR1 is SGHDT and CDR2 is YYEEEE. The CDR3 covers 15 residues. Trimming removed 0 bases at V and 7 bases at J, with 14 bases between. CDR3: CASSLAGVGGNEQFF. DNA for the CDR3: TGTGCCAGCAGCTTGGCCGGAGTAGGTGGGAATGAGCAGTTCTTC.

This clonotype was observed a single time. With a much larger clone just one base away, this may be a read error. V is TRBV30 and J is TRBJ1-1, with TRBD1 matching 7 bases. V lost 3 bases and J lost 1; bases outside the gene matches: 5. The CDR3 is 14 amino acids. CDR1 and CDR2 from the germline V gene are GTSNPN and SVGIG (reference sequence). DNA for the CDR3: TGTGCCTGGAGCAGGGGGGGTCCGAACACTGAAGCTTTCTTT. Protein: CAWSRGGPNTEAFF.

This clonotype has at least ten counts. V gene TRBV5-1 combines with J gene TRBJ1-1, with 7 bases aligning to TRBD1. Germline V gives CDR1 SGHRS, CDR2 YFSETQ. The CDR3 runs to 17 residues. The V segment lost 4 bases and the J segment 4 bases; nucleotides outside the gene matches: 16. CDR3 nucleotide sequence: TGCGCCAGCAGCGACGGGACAGCCGGGGGTCACTTCACTGAAGCTTTCTTT. This gives the protein CASSDGTAGGHFTEAFF.

In its sample, this clonotype was seen many times. The chain uses TRBV6-6 and TRBJ2-7; 11 bases align to TRBD1. The ends lost 0 bases at V and 4 bases at J; junction bases unmatched: 2. In germline, CDR1 is MNHNY, CDR2 SVGAGI (reference sequence). The CDR3 is 15 residues long. CDR3: CASSYSGQGAYEQYF. As DNA, the CDR3 is TGTGCCAGCAGTTACTCTGGACAGGGGGCGTACGAGCAGTACTTC.

The table lists this clonotype with many counts. The rearrangement joins TRBV2 to TRBJ2-2, with a tentative D call TRBD1 (5 bases). Germline V gene sequence: CDR1 SNHLY, CDR2 FYNNEI. There are 15 residues in the CDR3. V shed 4 bases and J shed 4 bases, with 13 bases lying between them. CDR3 nucleotides: TGTGCCAGCAGTGGTAGTTATGGGGCCACCGGGGAGCTGTTTTTT. Translated: CASSGSYGATGELFF.

The genes are TRBV19 and TRBJ1-5, with TRBD1 identical over 10 bases. The J segment lost 6 bases and the V segment lost 6 bases, leaving 2 bases of the junction unmatched. Germline V gene data show CDR1 as LNHDA and CDR2 as SQIVND (reference sequence). The CDR3 contains 13 residues. The CDR3 DNA reads TGTGCCAGTAGAGGGACAGGGGTTCAGCCCCAGCATTTT. Protein: CASRGTGVQPQHF. The variable domain in full, completed from reference TRBV19 and TRBJ1-5, reads DGGITQSPKYLFRKEGQNVTLSCEQNLNHDAMYWYRQDPGQGLRLIYYSQIVNDFQKGDIAEGYSVSREKKESFPLTVTSAQKNPTAFYLCASRGTGVQPQHFGDGTRLSIL.

There are many counts of this clonotype. The genes are TRBV28 and TRBJ2-1, with D perhaps matching TRBD2 (5 bases). The CDR3 is made up of 16 amino acids. From germline, CDR1 is MDHEN and CDR2 SYDVKM. Trimming removed 4 bases at V and 2 bases at J, with 15 bases between. This CDR3 reads CASSWTGSGAYNEQFF. The CDR3 DNA is TGTGCCAGCAGTTGGACTGGGAGTGGGGCCTACAATGAGCAGTTCTTC.

In this sample, this clonotype turned up many times. The chain links TRBV27 to TRBJ2-7; unclear D gene. Germline values: CDR1 MNHEY, CDR2 SMNVEV (reference sequence). CDR3 size: 13 residues. V was trimmed by 5 bases and J by 0 bases, leaving 8 bases between them. CDR3 protein: CASSAASSYEQYF. The CDR3 bases are TGTGCCAGCAGTGCAGCCAGCTCCTACGAGCAGTACTTC.

As concerns this clonotype: A much larger clone differs from this one at a single base, so this may be a read error. The V gene is TRBV7-9, the J gene TRBJ2-7; 9 positions agree with TRBD1. This CDR3 has 13 residues. The germline V gene encodes CDR1 SEHNR and CDR2 FQNEAQ (reference sequence). The CDR3 reads CTSSFRDRDEQYF. The CDR3 DNA is TGTACCAGCAGCTTCCGGGACAGGGACGAGCAGTACTTC.